The 30 T cell receptor beta chains below come from one sample, sequenced in a study of T cell changes during pregnancy in multiple sclerosis. Clones were read by immunoSEQ multiplex PCR, and TCRdb kept only the in-frame ones, dropping some. The sample consists of 55,000 to 65,000 clones, over 85% of them appearing once. The sequencing here drew on CD8+ T cells from peripheral blood mononuclear cells, taken in the third trimester of pregnancy. Source of these receptors: a female donor with multiple sclerosis, enrolled in a pregnancy study.

The rearrangement uses TRBV6-1 and TRBJ2-5; 12 bases line up with TRBD1. This CDR3 has 14 amino acids. Looked up from germline, CDR1 is MNHNS and CDR2 is SASEGT. The junction had 0 bases not matched to a gene; V was cut back by 3 bases and J by 4 bases. This CDR3 reads CASSEGQGAETQYF. For the CDR3, the DNA is TGTGCCAGCAGTGAGGGACAGGGGGCAGAGACCCAGTACTTC.

This chain joins TRBV21-1 and TRBJ2-5; TRBD2 reflects the table's D call only, with no check against the DNA. TRBV21-1 is a pseudogene locus. The CDR3 length is 17 residues. The CDR3 here is CALPDQREPPLEETQYF. The CDR3 DNA follows: TGTGCCCTACCTGATCAGCGGGAGCCCCCCCTAGAAGAGACCCAGTACTTC.

CDR3 protein: CASSPGQGNNEQFF. For the CDR3, the DNA is TGTGCCAGCAGCCCAGGACAGGGGAACAATGAGCAGTTCTTC. This chain joins TRBV5-4 and TRBJ2-1, with 9 bases that match TRBD1. The V and J ends lost 4 bases and 5 bases, in that order; junction bases with no gene match: 4. The CDR3 runs 14 residues. CDR1 is SGHNT, CDR2 YYREEE, per germline (reference sequence).

The chain carries TRBV15 and TRBJ2-3, with D unresolved. This CDR3 contains 14 residues. Germline V gives CDR1 LNHNV, CDR2 YYDKDF (reference sequence). Trimming pared 1 base from V and 6 bases from J, leaving 11 bases between. The CDR3 region is CATSRGWARDTQYF. CDR3 nucleotide sequence: TGTGCCACCAGCAGAGGATGGGCACGGGATACGCAGTATTTT.

The chain uses TRBV13 and TRBJ1-1; D might be TRBD1 (5 bases). Trimming pared 2 bases from V and 1 base from J, leaving 8 bases between. The CDR3 contains 14 residues. The germline V gene encodes CDR1 PRHDT and CDR2 FYEKMQ (reference sequence). In DNA form, the CDR3 reads TGTGCCAGCAGCTTATTGGGGGGGAACACTGAAGCTTTCTTT. Translation gives CASSLLGGNTEAFF.

This clone occurred once. The DNA for the CDR3 is TGTGCCAGCAGCGCCCGAGGGGGAAACTCCTACAATGAGCAGTTCTTC. Protein product: CASSARGGNSYNEQFF. The chain combines TRBV9 with TRBJ2-1, with D perhaps TRBD1 (6 bases). In germline, CDR1 is SGDLS, CDR2 YYNGEE. V gave up 3 bases and J gave up 0 bases, with 13 bases separating them. The CDR3 is 16 amino acids.

On this clone itself: The sample holds other DNA sequences that translate to the same CDR3. V and J are TRBV29-1 and TRBJ1-1, with 8 bases that match TRBD1. There are 15 residues in the CDR3. V was clipped by 0 bases and J by 4 bases; unmatched bases: 7. In germline, CDR1 is SQVTM, CDR2 ANQGSEA. The CDR3 nucleotides read TGCAGCGTTGAAGATCGCAGGACAGGGTCCACTGAAGCTTTCTTT. Amino acids: CSVEDRRTGSTEAFF.

The chain joins TRBV19 to TRBJ1-2; 11 bases line up with TRBD1. The CDR3 has 15 amino acids. Germline loops: CDR1 LNHDA, CDR2 SQIVND (reference sequence). The V and J ends lost 1 base and 4 bases, in that order; junction bases with no gene match: 2. DNA of the CDR3: TGTGCCAGTAGTATAGTCGGGACAGGGGGCTATGGCTACACCTTC. Residues: CASSIVGTGGYGYTF.

The CDR3 protein is CASSEARDYSYEQYF. The CDR3 coding sequence is TGTGCCAGCAGTGAAGCCAGGGACTACTCCTACGAGCAGTACTTC. The chain couples TRBV6-1 to TRBJ2-7; 7 bases map to TRBD2. This CDR3 comprises 15 residues. Germline CDR1 and CDR2: MNHNS and SASEGT. V was pared by 0 bases and J by 0 bases, with 2 bases of the junction left unmatched.

V gene TRBV10-3 combines with J gene TRBJ2-1; 10 bases align to TRBD2. The junction had 8 bases not matched to a gene; V was cut back by 4 bases and J by 8 bases. The germline gives CDR1 ENHRY, CDR2 SYGVKD. CDR3 length equals 15 residues. CDR3 loop: CAISVAASGSDEQFF. CDR3 in DNA: TGTGCCATCAGTGTGGCGGCTAGCGGGAGCGATGAGCAGTTCTTC.

CDR3 region: CASRLESPGSLEYEQFF. The CDR3 DNA follows: TGTGCAAGTCGCTTAGAGTCCCCCGGGAGTCTCGAATATGAGCAGTTCTTC. This chain uses TRBV12-2 with TRBJ2-1; the D call in the table, TRBD2, was not verified against the DNA. TRBV12-2 is deemed a pseudogene. The CDR3 is made up of 17 amino acids.

J is TRBJ2-7 and V is TRBV10-3; no definite D call. Trimming removed 4 bases from V and 6 bases from J, with 13 bases in between. This CDR3 spans 13 amino acids. In germline, CDR1 is ENHRY, CDR2 SYGVKD. The CDR3 coding sequence is TGTGCCATCAGTGGTACCCTTAGTCGCGAGCAGTACTTC. Translation: CAISGTLSREQYF.

This chain joins TRBV6-5 and TRBJ2-7; D is possibly TRBD1 (6 bases). The CDR3 covers 14 residues. Trimming took 7 bases from V and 0 from J, leaving 13 bases between them. The germline gives CDR1 MNHEY, CDR2 SVGAGI. The CDR3 is CASNGNRASYEQYF. DNA for the CDR3: TGTGCCAGCAATGGCAACAGGGCCTCCTACGAGCAGTACTTC.

This rearrangement joins TRBV12-5 to TRBJ2-7; D possibly corresponds to TRBD2 (6 bases). CDR1 is LGHNT, CDR2 FRNRAP, per germline. The CDR3 is 14 residues long. With 7 bases removed from V and 0 bases from J, the gap between germline ends came to 13 bases. The CDR3: CASASGTRSYEQYF. The DNA of the CDR3 is TGTGCTAGTGCCTCCGGGACTCGCTCCTACGAGCAGTACTTC.

V and J are TRBV28 and TRBJ1-1, with 7 bases lining up with TRBD1. CDR1 and CDR2 from the germline V gene are MDHEN and SYDVKM. The junction had 12 bases not matched to a gene; V was cut back by 5 bases and J by 6 bases. The CDR3 runs to 15 residues. Here the CDR3 reads CASSITTGRDAEAFF. The CDR3 nucleotides are TGTGCCAGCAGTATTACGACAGGGAGAGATGCTGAAGCTTTCTTT. The full variable domain, its missing parts supplied by reference TRBV28 and TRBJ1-1, is DVKVTQSSRYLVKRTGEKVFLECVQDMDHENMFWYRQDPGLGLRLIYFSYDVKMKEKGDIPEGYSVSREKKERFSLILESASTNQTSMYLCASSITTGRDAEAFFGQGTRLTVV.

This clone was seen just once. The chain links TRBV10-2 to TRBJ2-2, with TRBD2 matching over 7 bases. The CDR3 length is 16 residues. Germline CDR1 and CDR2: WSHSY and SAAADI. V lost 3 bases to trimming and J lost 2 bases; unmatched junction nucleotides: 6. In DNA, the CDR3 is TGCGCCAGCAGTGAAGGAGGCGGGGGTAACACCGGGGAGCTGTTTTTT. Translating it yields CASSEGGGGNTGELFF.

The chain combines TRBV7-6 with TRBJ2-2; perhaps TRBD1 as D (5 bases). The CDR3 consists of 17 residues. Germline assignment: CDR1 SGHVS and CDR2 FNYEAQ. V was clipped by 1 base and J by 0 bases, with 12 bases between them. DNA of the CDR3: TGTGCCAGCAGCTTAGAAGGGGCAGCCGCGAACACCGGGGAGCTGTTTTTT. Translating it yields CASSLEGAAANTGELFF.

The chain carries TRBV7-9 and TRBJ2-1; 8 nucleotides line up with TRBD2. Trimming at V came to 5 bases and at J to 0 bases, leaving 15 bases not matched to a gene. This CDR3 has 19 amino acids. Germline V gene sequence: CDR1 SEHNR, CDR2 FQNEAQ (reference sequence). This chain's CDR3 is CASSTRETSAGSSYNEQFF. The DNA for the CDR3 is TGTGCCAGCAGCACCCGGGAGACTAGCGCGGGAAGCTCCTACAATGAGCAGTTCTTC.

The table lists this clone with a count of one. This chain connects TRBV4-1 to TRBJ1-1; no firm D call. The V and J ends lost 4 bases and 8 bases respectively, with 14 bases between them. Germline V lookup: CDR1 MGHRA, CDR2 YSYEKL. The CDR3 runs 13 residues. The CDR3 is CASSPYSRIEAFF. The CDR3 DNA sequence: TGCGCCAGCAGCCCATATTCTAGGATAGAAGCTTTCTTT.

This chain joins TRBV4-1 and TRBJ2-5; maybe TRBD2 (5 bases). The CDR3 is made up of 15 amino acids. CDR1 and CDR2 (germline): MGHRA, YSYEKL. V gave up 2 bases and J gave up 2 bases, with 12 bases separating them. CDR3 sequence reads: CASSQSRAEQETQYF. The CDR3 region has the DNA TGCGCCAGCAGCCAATCGCGAGCGGAACAAGAGACCCAGTACTTC.

The chain recombines TRBV27 with TRBJ1-4, with D maybe TRBD1 (6 bases). V lost 5 bases, J lost 3 bases, and 19 bases lay in between. CDR3 length equals 17 residues. Per the germline V gene, CDR1 is MNHEY and CDR2 is SMNVEV (reference sequence). Written as DNA, the CDR3 is TGTGCCAGCAGTCAGAAAGTAGGGGGGAGGGCTAATGAAAAACTGTTTTTT. The encoded protein is CASSQKVGGRANEKLFF. Together with reference TRBV27 and TRBJ1-4, the CDR3 gives the full variable domain: EAQVTQNPRYLITVTGKKLTVTCSQNMNHEYMSWYRQDPGLGLRQIYYSMNVEVTDKGDVPEGYKVSRKEKRNFPLILESPSPNQTSLYFCASSQKVGGRANEKLFFGSGTQLSVL.

The chain recombines TRBV7-9 with TRBJ2-3; D is perhaps TRBD2 (5 bases). The V gene lost 4 bases and the J gene lost 7 bases, with 12 bases spanning the gap. Germline values: CDR1 SEHNR, CDR2 FQNEAQ (reference sequence). This CDR3 comprises 13 residues. In nucleotides, the CDR3 is TGTGCCAGCAGCTCCCGAGGGATTTATACGCAGTATTTT. Its protein is CASSSRGIYTQYF.

This clone came up a few times. The rearrangement joins TRBV7-9 to TRBJ2-7, with D unresolved. This CDR3 spans 12 amino acids. V was pared by 1 base and J by 5 bases, with 6 bases between. Germline V gives CDR1 SEHNR, CDR2 FQNEAQ (reference sequence). The CDR3 loop is CASSLVRDEQYF. CDR3 coding DNA: TGTGCCAGCAGCTTAGTACGGGACGAGCAGTACTTC. The full variable domain, in which reference TRBV7-9 and TRBJ2-7 provide the parts outside the CDR3, is DTGVSQNPRHKITKRGQNVTFRCDPISEHNRLYWYRQTLGQGPEFLTYFQNEAQLEKSRLLSDRFSAERPKGSFSTLEIQRTEQGDSAMYLCASSLVRDEQYFGPGTRLTVT.

The genes are TRBV4-3 and TRBJ2-1; 8 positions agree with TRBD2. The CDR3 length is 16 residues. The J segment lost 5 bases and the V segment lost 2 bases, leaving 8 bases of the junction unmatched. The germline gives CDR1 LGHNA, CDR2 YSLEER. The CDR3 DNA reads TGCGCCAGCAGCCAACCCAGAGTAGCGGGACACAATGAGCAGTTCTTC. It is translated as CASSQPRVAGHNEQFF.

The rearrangement uses TRBV7-8 and TRBJ2-7, with D possibly matching TRBD1 (6 bases). The CDR3 runs to 17 residues. V gave up 3 bases and J gave up 3 bases, with 21 bases separating them. The V gene's germline CDR1 is SGHVS and CDR2 FQNEAQ. The CDR3 DNA is TGTGCCAGCAGCTTGCCTAGAATGCAGGGGCTGAACTACGAGCAGTACTTC. As protein: CASSLPRMQGLNYEQYF.

A few counts support this clone. The chain uses TRBV7-3 and TRBJ2-1, with D possibly TRBD1 on 5 matching bases. The CDR3 totals 12 residues. The germline CDR1 and CDR2 sequences are SGHTA and FQGTGA. Deletions cut 6 bases from V and 5 bases from J, with 8 bases between. The DNA of the CDR3 is TGTGCCAGCAGTCCAGGGAACAATGAGCAGTTCTTC. It yields the protein CASSPGNNEQFF.

This clone showed up just once. The genes are TRBV29-1 and TRBJ2-4; D is perhaps TRBD1 (5 bases). CDR1 is SQVTM and CDR2 is ANQGSEA in the germline V gene. Trimming stripped 5 bases from V and 6 bases from J, with 14 bases between. The CDR3 loop spans 13 amino acids. The CDR3 DNA sequence: TGCAGCGTTCTGTCAGGGCAGACAAACATTCAGTACTTC. It codes for CSVLSGQTNIQYF. Using reference TRBV29-1 and TRBJ2-4 for the parts outside the CDR3, the full variable domain is SAVISQKPSRDICQRGTSLTIQCQVDSQVTMMFWYRQQPGQSLTLIATANQGSEATYESGFVIDKFPISRPNLTFSTLTVSNMSPEDSSIYLCSVLSGQTNIQYFGAGTRLSVL.

The genes are TRBV4-3 and TRBJ1-3; no clear D. Germline loops: CDR1 LGHNA, CDR2 YSLEER. V was clipped by 4 bases and J by 0 bases, with 10 bases between them. The CDR3 is 15 residues long. The CDR3 bases are TGCGCCAGCAGCCTTTTTGTGGCCTCTGGAAACACCATATATTTT. Residues: CASSLFVASGNTIYF.

This sequence joins TRBV20-1 and TRBJ2-2; D not resolved. This CDR3 is 11 amino acids long. Deletions cut 8 bases from V and 6 bases from J, with 10 bases between. CDR1 DFQATT and CDR2 SNEGSKA come from the germline V gene (reference sequence). CDR3 bases: TGCAGTCCGCACAGTTCCGGGGAGCTGTTTTTT. Amino acid sequence: CSPHSSGELFF.

V and J are TRBV7-2 and TRBJ2-1, with 10 bases identical to TRBD1. CDR3 length equals 17 residues. CDR1 SGHTA and CDR2 FQGNSA come from the germline V gene. V lost 3 bases and J lost 0; bases outside the gene matches: 5. This CDR3 is CASSLTGGASSYNEQFF. Here the CDR3 DNA reads TGTGCCAGCAGCTTGACAGGGGGCGCGAGCTCCTACAATGAGCAGTTCTTC.